Each of the 15 T cell receptor beta chains below was sequenced from the same sample in a study of spatial heterogeneity in lung cancer. This sample's time point: sample taken at primary tumor resection. TCRdb re-called the 5' RACE reads through MiXCR, storing one row per CDR3 protein. There are 500 to 700 distinct CDR3 sequences in the sample; 20% to 25% occur only once, and 40% to 50% lies in the top ten. Here the sequenced sample was normal lung tissue next to the tumor, taken at surgery. The source is a male donor with early-stage non-small cell lung cancer.

By proportion, this clonotype is large (0.1 to 1%). This beta chain is a stray read from a library made for alpha chains; its abundance is not meaningful. This chain uses TRBV20-1 with TRBJ2-1; weak D call: TRBD2 (5 bases). CDR3 length equals 11 residues. CDR1 is DFQATT, CDR2 SNEGSKA, per germline (reference sequence). Trimming took 7 bases from V and 5 from J, leaving 9 bases between them. CDR3 DNA: TGCAGTGGGGAGTGGCACAATGAGCAGTTCTTC. Protein: CSGEWHNEQFF.

This clonotype occurred a few times. Being off target in a library aimed at alpha chains, this beta chain has a size of little meaning. The chain combines TRBV27 with TRBJ2-7, with D perhaps matching TRBD2 (5 bases). V dropped 2 bases and J dropped 3 bases, with 11 bases sitting between them. This CDR3 is built from 14 residues. Germline CDR1 and CDR2: MNHEY and SMNVEV (reference sequence). The CDR3 DNA reads TGTGCCAGCAGTTTAACCGGGGTCCTCTACGAGCAGTACTTC. Translation: CASSLTGVLYEQYF.

This clonotype was counted between two and nine times. This beta chain is a stray read from a library made for alpha chains; its abundance is not meaningful. This rearrangement joins TRBV7-9 to TRBJ2-5; D is perhaps TRBD1 (6 bases). This CDR3 contains 14 residues. The V and J ends lost 5 bases and 0 bases respectively, with 10 bases between them. In germline, CDR1 is SEHNR, CDR2 FQNEAQ (reference sequence). The CDR3 DNA sequence: TGTGCCAGCAGCATAAGACAGGACCAAGAGACCCAGTACTTC. Its protein is CASSIRQDQETQYF.

As to this clonotype: This beta chain is off target for a library built for alpha chains, so its abundance means little. The J gene is TRBJ2-2, the V gene TRBV10-1; 7 nucleotides line up with TRBD1. CDR1 WNHNN and CDR2 SYGVQD come from the germline V gene (reference sequence). After removal of 6 bases from V and 6 bases from J, the junction contained 4 bases not matched to a gene. This CDR3 contains 13 residues. The CDR3 DNA follows: TGCGCCAGCAGGTCCGACAGGGCCGGGGAGCTGTTTTTT. Its translation is CASRSDRAGELFF.

On this clonotype: Germline and junction disagree at one end, which may indicate a read error. This beta chain came through as a stray read in a library set up for alpha chains, and its size says little. The chain recombines TRBV2 with TRBJ2-3; D remains ambiguous. Germline lookup yields CDR1 SNHLY and CDR2 FYNNEI. CDR3 length: 12 amino acids. CDR3 coding DNA: TGTGCCAGCAGGACCGACACAGATACGCTGTATTTT. It translates to CASRTDTDTLYF.

Worth noting for this clonotype: This beta chain appears as a stray read in a library generated for alpha chains; its size is not informative. The chain joins TRBV7-2 to TRBJ2-1; no definite D call. CDR1 and CDR2 (germline): SGHTA, FQGNSA. V shed 5 bases and J shed 5 bases, with 10 bases lying between them. This CDR3 spans 13 amino acids. In DNA form, the CDR3 reads TGTGCCAGCAGCCCTGGTCCAAACAATGAGCAGTTCTTC. It yields the protein CASSPGPNNEQFF.

In this sample, this clonotype turned up a few times. In a library made to pick up alpha chains, this beta chain is a stray read with a size that means little. This chain joins TRBV6-5 and TRBJ2-2; the D is unclear. CDR3 length equals 14 residues. Per the germline V gene, CDR1 is MNHEY and CDR2 is SVGAGI. V lost 0 bases and J 1 base, leaving 3 bases between the germline ends. CDR3 bases: TGTGCCAGCAGTTACTCTTGGAACACCGGGGAGCTGTTTTTT. Translated: CASSYSWNTGELFF.

By sample fraction, this clonotype is hyperexpanded. The library was designed around alpha chains, so this beta chain is a stray read whose abundance carries little weight. The chain joins TRBV27 to TRBJ2-1, with unresolved D. The CDR3 has 15 residues. Between the trimmed V and J ends, which lost 4 bases and 2 bases, there was a span of 12 bases. CDR1 MNHEY and CDR2 SMNVEV come from the germline V gene (reference sequence). The CDR3 DNA follows: TGTGCCAGCAGTTACCGGTTGGGGACCTACAATGAGCAGTTCTTC. Protein: CASSYRLGTYNEQFF.

In regard to this clonotype: This beta chain represents an off-target read in a library built for alpha chains; its size is of limited meaning. The rearrangement joins TRBV7-8 to TRBJ2-1; D unresolved. V was pared by 1 base and J by 6 bases, with 7 bases between. CDR1 is SGHVS and CDR2 is FQNEAQ in the germline V gene. This CDR3 comprises 13 residues. CDR3 residues: CASSLGSVNEQFF. Written as DNA, the CDR3 is TGTGCCAGCAGCTTAGGAAGTGTCAATGAGCAGTTCTTC.

Judged by abundance, this clonotype is large. In a library made to pick up alpha chains, this beta chain is a stray read with a size that means little. V is TRBV10-3 and J is TRBJ2-1; a weak D match, TRBD2 (5 bases). The CDR3 is 12 amino acids. With 4 bases removed from V and 9 bases from J, the gap between germline ends came to 10 bases. Germline V gene data show CDR1 as ENHRY and CDR2 as SYGVKD. DNA for the CDR3: TGTGCCATCAGTGGACTATCGACTGAGCAGTTCTTC. The encoded protein is CAISGLSTEQFF.

Judged by abundance, this clonotype is large. The library was designed around alpha chains, so this beta chain is a stray read whose abundance carries little weight. The J gene is TRBJ2-3, the V gene TRBV11-2; 10 bases agree with TRBD1. Germline V gene data show CDR1 as SGHAT and CDR2 as FQNNGV. Trimming at V came to 5 bases and at J to 4 bases, leaving 3 bases not matched to a gene. This CDR3 spans 14 amino acids. The CDR3 coding sequence is TGTGCCAGCAGCAGGGACAGGGGCCCAGATACGCAGTATTTT. Protein: CASSRDRGPDTQYF.

As regards this clonotype: This beta chain is a stray read from a library made for alpha chains; its abundance is not meaningful. The rearrangement uses TRBV11-2 and TRBJ1-4, with D possibly matching TRBD1 (5 bases). This CDR3 is built from 14 residues. V lost 11 bases and J lost 10, with 23 bases in between. Germline lookup yields CDR1 SGHAT and CDR2 FQNNGV. CDR3 in amino acids: CAAGPDPYSGKLFF. CDR3 DNA: TGTGCCGCGGGGCCGGACCCCTACTCTGGAAAACTGTTTTTT.

Regarding this clonotype: Found in a library prepared for alpha chains, this beta chain is an off-target read, and its abundance has little meaning. CDR3 loop: CASSHPREGSPLHF. The CDR3 bases are TGCGCCAGCAGCCACCCGCGAGAGGGTTCACCCCTCCACTTT. The chain has TRBV4-3 and TRBJ1-6; D remains ambiguous. Trimming removed 3 bases from V and 9 bases from J, with 12 bases in between. CDR1 is LGHNA, CDR2 YSLEER, per germline. The CDR3 contains 14 residues.

This clonotype counts as large. With the library built for alpha chains, this beta chain is off target and its frequency is not meaningful. The CDR3 protein is CASSWGLYTGELFF. Here the CDR3 DNA reads TGTGCCAGCAGCTGGGGGCTTTACACCGGGGAGCTGTTTTTT. The chain recombines TRBV5-4 with TRBJ2-2, with D possibly matching TRBD1 (6 bases). The CDR3 runs 14 residues. Deletions cut 3 bases from V and 3 bases from J, with 9 bases between. Germline V CDR1 and CDR2: SGHNT, YYREEE (reference sequence).

Relative to its sample, this clonotype is large. Found in a library prepared for alpha chains, this beta chain is an off-target read, and its abundance has little meaning. The chain recombines TRBV20-1 with TRBJ2-2; D not resolved. The CDR3 is 13 amino acids. Germline V gives CDR1 DFQATT, CDR2 SNEGSKA (reference sequence). Trimming left V 5 bases short and J 3 bases short, with 10 bases between. The CDR3 spells CSAPRFYTGELFF. The CDR3 nucleotides read TGCAGTGCTCCCCGCTTTTACACCGGGGAGCTGTTTTTT.